These 30 T cell receptor beta chains share one sample of origin, sequenced in a study of blood T cell repertoires in COVID-19. Repertoires were generated with immunoSEQ multiplex PCR, while TCRdb's copy carries only in-frame clones and drops some. The table includes over 300,000 clones, over 75% detected once. The source material was peripheral blood. These receptor sequences come from a human donor in a cohort sampled during active COVID-19.

The V and J genes are TRBV24-1 and TRBJ1-1; weak D call: TRBD1 (5 bases). The ends were cut back, 4 bases at V and 1 base at J, with 18 bases in the middle. This CDR3 contains 17 residues. Germline CDR1 reads KGHDR; CDR2 reads SFDVKD. The CDR3 DNA sequence: TGTGCCACCAGTGACGGCGGGGGAAGAACAGCGAACACTGAAGCTTTCTTT. Encoded protein: CATSDGGGRTANTEAFF.

CDR3 amino acids: CASSVTAGVGELFF. In DNA, the CDR3 is TGTGCCAGCAGTGTCACAGCGGGGGTCGGGGAGCTGTTTTTT. The gene calls are TRBV2 and TRBJ2-2, with 8 nucleotides matching TRBD2. The V gene end was trimmed by 4 bases and the J gene end by 7 bases; junction bases not matched to a gene: 5. This CDR3 has 14 residues. The germline gives CDR1 SNHLY, CDR2 FYNNEI.

This rearrangement joins TRBV18 to TRBJ1-2; no firm D call. Germline CDR1 is KGHSH and CDR2 is LQKENI. This CDR3 region has 14 residues. Trimming shortened V by 4 bases and J by 8 bases, and 17 bases separated the two germline ends. The CDR3 sequence: CASSQREGGHGYTF. DNA for the CDR3: TGTGCCAGCTCACAACGAGAGGGCGGGCACGGCTACACCTTC.

This clone appeared a few times. The chain is built from TRBV12-5 and TRBJ1-5; D is uncertain. The CDR3 covers 13 residues. Trimming stripped 1 base from V and 6 bases from J, with 7 bases between. Germline lookup yields CDR1 LGHNT and CDR2 FRNRAP. For the CDR3, the DNA is TGTGCTAGTGGTTTGGACGAGCGTCAGCCCCAGCATTTT. Translating gives CASGLDERQPQHF.

This clone has just a few counts. Other DNA sequences from this sample encode an identical CDR3 as well. This sequence joins TRBV20-1 and TRBJ2-7; TRBD1 matches at 7 bases. Germline CDR1 reads DFQATT; CDR2 reads SNEGSKA (reference sequence). The V segment lost 5 bases and the J segment 3 bases; nucleotides outside the gene matches: 1. The CDR3 is made up of 11 amino acids. This CDR3 is CSARDSYEQYF. The CDR3 DNA is TGCAGTGCTCGGGACAGCTACGAGCAGTACTTC.

The chain uses TRBV6-1 and TRBJ2-7; TRBD2 matches at 8 bases. Trimming removed 4 bases from V and 0 bases from J; junction bases left unmatched: 8. The CDR3 runs 16 residues. CDR1 MNHNS and CDR2 SASEGT come from the germline V gene. The CDR3 DNA reads as TGTGCCAGCAGTGGGTCTCTAGCGGGTCTCTCCTACGAGCAGTACTTC. Amino acid sequence: CASSGSLAGLSYEQYF.

In its sample, this clone was seen a few times. The chain combines TRBV18 with TRBJ1-6; D uncertain. The germline V and J ends were trimmed by 2 bases and 7 bases, with 6 bases remaining between them. Germline V CDR1 and CDR2: KGHSH, LQKENI. This CDR3 comprises 13 residues. This CDR3 reads CASSPEVNSPLHF. DNA of the CDR3: TGTGCCAGCTCACCAGAGGTAAATTCACCCCTCCACTTT.

The genes are TRBV6-5 and TRBJ1-1; D might be TRBD1 (6 bases). CDR3 length equals 15 residues. Deletions cut 4 bases from V and 3 bases from J, with 15 bases between. CDR1 and CDR2 (germline): MNHEY, SVGAGI. This CDR3 reads CASSSRGRGHTEAFF. The CDR3 region has the DNA TGTGCCAGCAGTTCCCGGGGCAGGGGCCACACTGAAGCTTTCTTT.

This clone was found a few times. Other DNA sequences in this specimen translate into the identical CDR3. The V and J genes are TRBV7-9 and TRBJ1-2; 7 nucleotides agree with TRBD1. Trimming removed 1 base from V and 5 bases from J; junction bases left unmatched: 4. The CDR3 is 14 residues long. Germline V gene lookup returns CDR1 SEHNR and CDR2 FQNEAQ (reference sequence). CDR3 loop: CASSLDRGSYGYTF. The CDR3 coding sequence is TGTGCCAGCAGCTTAGACAGGGGATCGTATGGCTACACCTTC.

This chain connects TRBV6-5 to TRBJ1-3; D might be TRBD1 (6 bases). Trimming removed 2 bases at V and 0 bases at J, with 8 bases between. Per the germline V gene, CDR1 is MNHEY and CDR2 is SVGAGI. The CDR3 sequence is 15 residues long. The CDR3 coding sequence is TGTGCCAGCAGTTACGACAGGAACTCTGGAAACACCATATATTTT. Amino acid sequence: CASSYDRNSGNTIYF.

The chain has TRBV12-3 or TRBV12-4 and TRBJ1-2; D ambiguous. CDR3 length: 13 amino acids. The V gene lost 4 bases and the J gene lost 7 bases, with 13 bases spanning the gap. Written as DNA, the CDR3 is TGTGCCAGCAGTTACGGCGGTGATTCTGGCTACACCTTC. Translating it yields CASSYGGDSGYTF.

V gene TRBV9 combines with J gene TRBJ1-1; 9 positions agree with TRBD1. The CDR3 loop spans 16 amino acids. Germline trimming cut 5 bases from V and 1 base from J; bases unmatched to any gene: 9. Germline assignment: CDR1 SGDLS and CDR2 YYNGEE. In DNA form, the CDR3 reads TGTGCCAGCAGTAGTGGGACAGGGATGGGGAACACTGAAGCTTTCTTT. Its translation: CASSSGTGMGNTEAFF.

V and J are TRBV7-3 and TRBJ1-1; tentative D call: TRBD1 (6 bases). The CDR3 covers 14 residues. Germline loops: CDR1 SGHTA, CDR2 FQGTGA. With 5 bases removed from V and 4 bases from J, the gap between germline ends came to 14 bases. This CDR3 is CASSPQGKSTEAFF. As DNA, the CDR3 is TGTGCCAGCAGCCCACAGGGCAAGAGCACTGAAGCTTTCTTT.

The CDR3 region has the DNA TGTGCCAGCAGCCCCGACAGGGAGGTTACTGAAGCTTTCTTT. As protein: CASSPDREVTEAFF. The rearrangement joins TRBV2 to TRBJ1-1, with 7 bases matching TRBD1. With 6 bases clipped from V and 5 bases from J, the junction kept 9 bases outside the gene matches. The CDR3 sequence is 14 residues long. Germline lookup yields CDR1 SNHLY and CDR2 FYNNEI.

This chain joins TRBV25-1 and TRBJ2-7, with 7 bases matching TRBD1. The CDR3 is 14 amino acids. J was trimmed by 5 bases and V by 3 bases; bases with no gene match: 7. Per germline, CDR1 MGHDK and CDR2 SYGVNS. The CDR3 sequence is CASSEHRGRDEQYF. In nucleotides, the CDR3 is TGTGCCAGCAGTGAGCACAGGGGTAGGGACGAGCAGTACTTC.

This chain joins TRBV15 and TRBJ1-5; D not certain. V lost 5 bases to trimming and J lost 9 bases, with 11 bases between them. Germline V gives CDR1 LNHNV, CDR2 YYDKDF (reference sequence). This CDR3 has 12 amino acids. CDR3 DNA sequence: TGTGCCACCAGCTTTCAGTTTTCGCCCCAGCATTTT. Encoded protein: CATSFQFSPQHF.

A few counts support this clone. The rearrangement links TRBV30 to TRBJ1-2; 7 positions agree with TRBD1. Germline CDR1 reads GTSNPN; CDR2 reads SVGIG (reference sequence). The J segment lost 1 base and the V segment lost 6 bases, leaving 8 bases of the junction unmatched. CDR3 length: 14 amino acids. CDR3 coding DNA: TGTGCCTGCCAATGGAGGGGGCTTAACTATGGCTACACCTTC. Encoded protein: CACQWRGLNYGYTF.

The chain is built from TRBV7-9 and TRBJ1-6; 9 bases map to TRBD1. The CDR3 runs to 16 residues. The V gene's germline CDR1 is SEHNR and CDR2 FQNEAQ (reference sequence). The ends lost 6 bases at V and 2 bases at J; junction bases unmatched: 5. CDR3 coding DNA: TGTGCCAGCAGACCGGGACAGGGAACCTATAATTCACCCCTCCACTTT. Amino acids: CASRPGQGTYNSPLHF.

This rearrangement joins TRBV9 to TRBJ1-2; 9 bases line up with TRBD1. Germline-derived CDR1 and CDR2 are SGDLS and YYNGEE. The CDR3 covers 15 residues. Trimming at V came to 0 bases and at J to 9 bases, leaving 9 bases not matched to a gene. CDR3 residues: CASSVAPGQGNRYTF. The CDR3 DNA is TGTGCCAGCAGCGTAGCCCCGGGACAGGGAAACCGCTACACCTTC.

V usage is TRBV6-5 and J usage is TRBJ1-3; D remains unclear. The CDR3 length is 15 residues. V was shortened by 5 bases and J by 0 bases, with 11 bases between the two germline ends. The germline CDR1 and CDR2 sequences are MNHEY and SVGAGI. The DNA of the CDR3 is TGTGCCAGCAGTCCCCTTAGGAGCTCTGGAAACACCATATATTTT. Protein product: CASSPLRSSGNTIYF.

V usage is TRBV5-4 and J usage is TRBJ1-3, with a weak D call TRBD1 (5 bases). The CDR3 is 13 amino acids. Germline V CDR1 and CDR2: SGHNT, YYREEE (reference sequence). The V gene lost 4 bases and the J gene lost 4 bases, with 9 bases spanning the gap. CDR3 sequence (DNA): TGTGCCAGCAGCGTGACAGCCGGAAACACCATATATTTT. As protein: CASSVTAGNTIYF.

This chain joins TRBV18 and TRBJ2-3, with TRBD1 as a possible D gene (6 bases). With 1 base removed from V and 5 bases from J, the gap between germline ends came to 13 bases. Germline lookup yields CDR1 KGHSH and CDR2 LQKENI. The CDR3 extends over 15 amino acids. The CDR3 coding sequence is TGTGCCAGCTCACCACTAGGGGGTCAGGGAGATACGCAGTATTTT. As protein: CASSPLGGQGDTQYF.

The chain uses TRBV27 and TRBJ2-7; TRBD1 matches at 7 bases. This CDR3 region has 14 residues. Trimming took 0 bases from V and 3 from J; bases not matched to a gene: 2. CDR1 and CDR2 (germline): MNHEY, SMNVEV (reference sequence). CDR3 sequence reads: CASSLSGGDYEQYF. The CDR3 DNA is TGTGCCAGCAGTTTATCAGGGGGCGACTACGAGCAGTACTTC.

V and J are TRBV5-6 and TRBJ1-1, with D hard to call. This CDR3 has 13 amino acids. V lost 0 bases, J lost 1 base, and 4 bases lay in between. The germline gives CDR1 SGHDT, CDR2 YYEEEE. CDR3 protein: CASSLGGNTEAFF. The CDR3 nucleotides read TGTGCCAGCAGCTTGGGAGGGAACACTGAAGCTTTCTTT.

The chain employs TRBV27 and TRBJ1-1; 9 bases line up with TRBD1. Germline V CDR1 and CDR2: MNHEY, SMNVEV (reference sequence). After removal of 4 bases from V and 5 bases from J, the junction contained 8 bases not matched to a gene. The CDR3 is 15 residues long. The CDR3 loop reads CASSSRDRVGTEAFF. CDR3 nucleotides: TGTGCCAGCAGTTCCCGGGACAGGGTGGGGACTGAAGCTTTCTTT.

The chain employs TRBV6-5 and TRBJ1-5; D is ambiguous. V dropped 5 bases and J dropped 1 base, with 9 bases sitting between them. Per germline, CDR1 MNHEY and CDR2 SVGAGI. This CDR3 is 14 amino acids long. The CDR3: CASSRTGSNQPQHF. The CDR3 nucleotides read TGTGCCAGCAGTCGGACGGGGAGCAATCAGCCCCAGCATTTT.

V and J are TRBV19 and TRBJ2-7; tentatively, D is TRBD2 (6 bases). V dropped 2 bases and J dropped 6 bases, with 11 bases sitting between them. CDR3 length: 13 amino acids. Germline CDR1 and CDR2: LNHDA and SQIVND (reference sequence). CDR3 in amino acids: CASSIIGGAEQYF. CDR3 bases: TGTGCCAGTAGTATAATAGGAGGGGCCGAGCAGTACTTC.

The gene calls are TRBV14 and TRBJ1-4; 8 nucleotides align to TRBD1. V was clipped by 4 bases and J by 4 bases; unmatched bases: 8. Germline lookup yields CDR1 SGHDN and CDR2 FVKESK. This CDR3 is 16 amino acids long. The CDR3 sequence is CASSLLSGQVNEKLFF. CDR3 bases: TGTGCCAGCAGCCTCCTCTCGGGACAGGTTAATGAAAAACTGTTTTTT.

This clone was counted between two and nine times. V is TRBV4-2 and J is TRBJ1-3; D is unresolved. The CDR3 spans 13 residues. Germline V CDR1 and CDR2: LGHNA, YNFKEQ. V was cut by 1 base and J by 4 bases, with 5 bases left in between. The CDR3 DNA reads TGTGCCAGCAGCCAAGTATTGGGAAACACCATATATTTT. Its protein product is CASSQVLGNTIYF.

V gene TRBV7-6 combines with J gene TRBJ2-7; TRBD1 is a possible D gene (6 bases). The CDR3 is 14 residues long. Trimming removed 4 bases from V and 2 bases from J, with 12 bases in between. CDR1 and CDR2 (germline): SGHVS, FNYEAQ. DNA of the CDR3: TGTGCCAGCAGCTCTTCCCGACAGGCCTACGAGCAGTACTTC. This encodes CASSSSRQAYEQYF.